The subject of this entry is one T cell receptor (beta chain). The sample originates from a study of identical twins. The CDR3 extends over 15 amino acids. The V end lost 6 bases, the J end lost 5 bases, and 19 bases lay between the germline ends. The germline V gene has CDR1 MGHDK and CDR2 SYGVNS. TCRdb fed the 5' RACE reads into MiXCR, producing one record per CDR3 protein. This table has some 730,000 distinct CDR3 sequences, roughly 18% appearing once. This sample was also put to use in a study of T cells expressing NK-cell markers.

This receptor was identified in a woman aged 18-29 years in good health. This chain links TRBV25-1 with TRBJ1-2; D gene uncertain. The sequenced sample consisted of PBMCs. CDR3 DNA: TGTGCCAGCAGGGTAGGCGGGCCAAGTTCATATGGCTACACCTTC. It is translated as CASRVGGPSSYGYTF.